Below are 24 T cell receptor beta chains sequenced from a single sample in a study of T cell responses to AZD1222 COVID-19 vaccine. TCRdb's table, derived via immunoSEQ multiplex PCR, lists solely in-frame clones and lacks some. The sample gives roughly 160,000 clones, approximately 90% of which show up once; 6.5% to 7% is in the top ten. The source was peripheral blood, collected on day 0 of AZD1222 vaccination. All receptors come from an adult in good health.

The V and J genes are TRBV4-1 and TRBJ2-7, with TRBD1 matching 7 bases. CDR3 length: 14 residues. From germline, CDR1 is MGHRA and CDR2 YSYEKL. Trimming removed 3 bases from V and 3 bases from J; junction bases left unmatched: 5. Written as DNA, the CDR3 is TGCGCCAGCAGCCATCGGACAGGAGGCTACGAGCAGTACTTC. It codes for CASSHRTGGYEQYF.

The chain links TRBV19 to TRBJ2-5; 11 bases match TRBD2. V trimming: 6 bases; J trimming: 4 bases; junction bases outside the gene matches: 10. CDR1 LNHDA and CDR2 SQIVND come from the germline V gene (reference sequence). The CDR3 is 16 amino acids. The CDR3 DNA follows: TGTGCCAGTAGCGATTCCCTAGCGGGGGGAATAGAGACCCAGTACTTC. Its translation is CASSDSLAGGIETQYF.

The V and J genes are TRBV4-3 and TRBJ2-3, with D uncertain. This CDR3 has 16 residues. Germline V gene data show CDR1 as LGHNA and CDR2 as YSLEER. Trimming took off 1 base at V and 0 bases at J, with 11 bases between the two ends. DNA of the CDR3: TGCGCCAGCAGCCAAGTTTACAAAGCTAGCACAGATACGCAGTATTTT. It specifies CASSQVYKASTDTQYF.

This clone was picked up one time. This chain joins TRBV19 and TRBJ2-7, with TRBD1 matching over 9 bases. The V and J ends lost 6 bases and 2 bases, in that order; junction bases with no gene match: 2. In germline, CDR1 is LNHDA, CDR2 SQIVND (reference sequence). CDR3 length: 13 residues. CDR3 sequence: CASRGTGTYEQYF. The CDR3 nucleotides read TGTGCCAGTAGAGGGACAGGGACCTACGAGCAGTACTTC.

Here the CDR3 reads CASSLRLGANTGELFF. DNA of the CDR3: TGCGCCAGCAGCCTAAGACTAGGGGCGAACACCGGGGAGCTGTTTTTT. This rearrangement joins TRBV4-3 to TRBJ2-2, with D possibly matching TRBD2 (6 bases). Deletions cut 4 bases from V and 0 bases from J, with 12 bases between. Germline loops: CDR1 LGHNA, CDR2 YSLEER. The CDR3 covers 16 residues.

In regard to this clone: The sample has other DNA sequences that encode this CDR3 too. CDR3 DNA sequence: TGTGCCAGCAGCCCAGGGACGTCCACAGATACGCAGTATTTT. Amino acids: CASSPGTSTDTQYF. The gene calls are TRBV7-3 and TRBJ2-3, with D possibly being TRBD1 or TRBD2 (5 bases each). This CDR3 contains 14 residues. Trimming pared 5 bases from V and 2 bases from J, leaving 11 bases between. Germline V gene sequence: CDR1 SGHTA, CDR2 FQGTGA.

This chain uses TRBV4-1 with TRBJ2-7; 9 bases line up with TRBD1. With 1 base clipped from V and 3 bases from J, the junction kept 10 bases outside the gene matches. Germline-derived CDR1 and CDR2 are MGHRA and YSYEKL. There are 17 residues in the CDR3. In DNA, the CDR3 is TGCGCCAGCAGCCAAGTGACAGGGGGTACGAAATACTACGAGCAGTACTTC. Amino acid sequence: CASSQVTGGTKYYEQYF.

The V call is TRBV7-9, the J call TRBJ1-4; D gene unclear. V was cut by 1 base and J by 2 bases, with 11 bases left in between. In germline, CDR1 is SEHNR, CDR2 FQNEAQ (reference sequence). The CDR3 is 16 amino acids. CDR3 sequence (DNA): TGTGCCAGCAGCTTAGAGGCCGCCTTCACTAATGAAAAACTGTTTTTT. Its protein product is CASSLEAAFTNEKLFF.

The V and J genes are TRBV3-1 (or the pseudogene TRBV3-2) and TRBJ1-5, with D possibly matching TRBD1 (5 bases). Trimming pared 3 bases from V and 3 bases from J, leaving 9 bases between. Germline loops: CDR1 LGHDT, CDR2 YNNKEL (reference sequence). The CDR3 loop spans 14 amino acids. This chain's CDR3 is CASSHRRVNQPQHF. CDR3 nucleotide sequence: TGTGCCAGCAGCCATCGCAGGGTCAATCAGCCCCAGCATTTT.

CDR3 sequence (DNA): TGTGCCACCAGCAGAGACCCAGGGGACTATGGCTACACCTTC. Encoded protein: CATSRDPGDYGYTF. The chain couples TRBV15 to TRBJ1-2; tentative D call: TRBD1 (6 bases). The CDR3 contains 14 residues. CDR1 and CDR2 (germline): LNHNV, YYDKDF (reference sequence). The ends were cut back, 0 bases at V and 3 bases at J, with 8 bases in the middle.

The chain joins TRBV6-5 to TRBJ2-7; the D gene is possibly TRBD1 (5 bases). This CDR3 has 14 amino acids. Trimming pared 2 bases from V and 2 bases from J, leaving 10 bases between. Looked up from germline, CDR1 is MNHEY and CDR2 is SVGAGI. CDR3 residues: CASSYERGTYEQYF. CDR3 DNA sequence: TGTGCCAGCAGTTACGAAAGGGGAACCTACGAGCAGTACTTC.

The chain couples TRBV10-3 to TRBJ1-2, with 8 bases fitting TRBD1. V shed 6 bases, J shed 8 bases, and the junction held 5 bases outside the gene matches. The germline V gene encodes CDR1 ENHRY and CDR2 SYGVKD. This CDR3 is 12 amino acids long. CDR3 in amino acids: CAIRQGAGGYTF. The CDR3 region has the DNA TGTGCCATCAGGCAGGGGGCAGGGGGCTACACCTTC.

This clone has a single count. The chain couples TRBV3-1 (or the pseudogene TRBV3-2) to TRBJ1-2, with 11 bases fitting TRBD1. This CDR3 has 20 amino acids. The germline CDR1 and CDR2 sequences are LGHDT and YNNKEL (reference sequence). After removal of 4 bases from V and 3 bases from J, the junction contained 19 bases not matched to a gene. CDR3 DNA sequence: TGTGCCAGCAGCCCGTTCCCTTCCCCGGGACAGGGGGTTCTCGACTATGGCTACACCTTC. It codes for CASSPFPSPGQGVLDYGYTF.

The genes are TRBV20-1 and TRBJ2-1; 7 bases match TRBD2. Looked up from germline, CDR1 is DFQATT and CDR2 is SNEGSKA (reference sequence). Trimming cost V 3 bases and J 4 bases; bases outside gene matches: 6. This CDR3 has 14 residues. This CDR3 is CSASVASGYNEQFF. The CDR3 bases are TGCAGTGCTAGTGTGGCTAGCGGATACAATGAGCAGTTCTTC.

This clone showed up just a few times. The chain links TRBV30 to TRBJ1-2; unclear D gene. The CDR3 has 12 amino acids. Germline lookup yields CDR1 GTSNPN and CDR2 SVGIG (reference sequence). Trimming removed 0 bases from V and 4 bases from J, with 6 bases in between. This CDR3 reads CAWSVRPYGYTF. The CDR3, as DNA: TGTGCCTGGAGTGTACGACCCTATGGCTACACCTTC.

The rearrangement links TRBV15 to TRBJ2-1; D gene unclear. V was pared by 1 base and J by 9 bases, with 10 bases between. Germline V gives CDR1 LNHNV, CDR2 YYDKDF (reference sequence). The CDR3 spans 13 residues. Written as DNA, the CDR3 is TGTGCCACCAGCAGAGGCCTGTTTTTTGAGCAGTTCTTC. This gives the protein CATSRGLFFEQFF.

The chain has TRBV10-3 and TRBJ2-3; 7 positions agree with TRBD1. V lost 10 bases, J lost 0 bases, and 19 bases stayed unmatched. Germline V gene lookup returns CDR1 ENHRY and CDR2 SYGVKD. The CDR3 loop spans 18 amino acids. CDR3: CATRAFGTEIISTDTQYF. The CDR3 nucleotides read TGTGCCACGAGGGCCTTCGGGACAGAGATTATAAGCACAGATACGCAGTATTTT.

The V and J genes are TRBV27 and TRBJ1-1, with unresolved D. The V and J ends lost 8 bases and 1 base respectively, with 17 bases between them. The germline V gene has CDR1 MNHEY and CDR2 SMNVEV (reference sequence). The CDR3 totals 15 residues. CDR3 coding DNA: TGTGCCAGCCAAACAATCGGGGTCGGGAACACTGAAGCTTTCTTT. Translated, it gives CASQTIGVGNTEAFF.

This chain connects TRBV7-9 to TRBJ2-7; no firm D call. CDR3 length: 12 amino acids. Trimming took off 5 bases at V and 3 bases at J, with 8 bases between the two ends. CDR1 is SEHNR, CDR2 FQNEAQ, per germline (reference sequence). The CDR3 DNA is TGTGCCAGCAGCGATGGAAACTACGAGCAGTACTTC. It codes for CASSDGNYEQYF.

The chain joins TRBV2 to TRBJ2-3; unclear D gene. CDR3 length: 12 amino acids. Deletions cut 8 bases from V and 6 bases from J, with 12 bases between. Looked up from germline, CDR1 is SNHLY and CDR2 is FYNNEI. CDR3: CASVRSADTQYF. The CDR3, as DNA: TGTGCCAGCGTCCGAAGCGCGGATACGCAGTATTTT.

This chain connects TRBV20-1 to TRBJ1-5; 7 bases align to TRBD1. Germline CDR1 and CDR2: DFQATT and SNEGSKA (reference sequence). The trim removed 3 bases at V and 4 bases at J, leaving 3 bases unmatched. The CDR3 sequence is 13 residues long. CDR3 coding DNA: TGCAGTGCTAGTTCGACAGGGAATCAGCCCCAGCATTTT. Translated, it gives CSASSTGNQPQHF.

V gene TRBV6-2 or TRBV6-3 combines with J gene TRBJ2-6; 10 nucleotides match TRBD1. This CDR3 is built from 18 residues. Germline assignment: CDR1 MNHEY and CDR2 SVGEGT. V gave up 1 base and J gave up 1 base; unmatched junction bases: 4. The CDR3 is CASSYWDRGASGANVLTF. Written as DNA, the CDR3 is TGTGCCAGCAGTTACTGGGACAGGGGAGCGTCTGGGGCCAACGTCCTGACTTTC.

V gene TRBV19 combines with J gene TRBJ1-1, with TRBD1 matching 7 bases. Germline V lookup: CDR1 LNHDA, CDR2 SQIVND (reference sequence). CDR3 size: 13 residues. Trimming cost V 6 bases and J 1 base; bases outside gene matches: 2. CDR3 loop: CASSDRANTEAFF. The CDR3 DNA reads as TGTGCCAGTAGCGACAGGGCGAACACTGAAGCTTTCTTT.

The J gene is TRBJ2-2, the V gene TRBV5-6, with 14 bases fitting TRBD2. There are 18 residues in the CDR3. With 4 bases clipped from V and 4 bases from J, the junction kept 9 bases outside the gene matches. Germline CDR1 and CDR2: SGHDT and YYEEEE. The CDR3 DNA reads as TGTGCCAGCAGCCCGCGACTAGCGGGGGGGCCGAGCACCGGGGAGCTGTTTTTT. Protein product: CASSPRLAGGPSTGELFF.